One and the same sample provided the 5 T cell receptor beta chains below, sequenced in a study of T cell repertoires in cytomegalovirus infection. For these TCRs, the target antigens are not known. Via MiXCR, TCRdb re-called the reads, giving one row per CDR3 protein. The sample holds about 770,000 distinct CDR3 sequences, around 29% seen once. The input for sequencing was cultured CD8+ T cells from PBMCs, taken from culture after CMV antigen stimulation. These TCRs come from a human donor in good health (CMV status not recorded). Some clones in this sample may be carry-over from other donors' samples.

The chain carries TRBV12-3 or TRBV12-4 and TRBJ2-1, with TRBD1 identical over 9 bases. The junction had 7 bases not matched to a gene; V was cut back by 3 bases and J by 1 base. CDR3 size: 17 residues. Here the CDR3 DNA reads TGTGCCAGCAGTTTTCTCCCACAGGGGGCGTCCTACAATGAGCAGTTCTTC. Amino acids: CASSFLPQGASYNEQFF.

The J gene is TRBJ1-2, the V gene TRBV12-3 or TRBV12-4, with D possibly matching TRBD1 (5 bases). V gave up 6 bases and J gave up 5 bases, with 10 bases separating them. The CDR3 length is 12 residues. The CDR3 DNA follows: TGTGCCAGCAGCTCGACAGTATATGGCTACACCTTC. This encodes CASSSTVYGYTF.

The chain uses TRBV12-5 and TRBJ2-7; TRBD1 matches at 8 bases. The CDR3 sequence is 13 residues long. With 9 bases clipped from V and 2 bases from J, the junction kept 6 bases outside the gene matches. CDR1 and CDR2 (germline): LGHNT, FRNRAP. In DNA form, the CDR3 reads TGTGCTAGCGGACAGGGCTTTCCCTACGAGCAGTACTTC. It yields the protein CASGQGFPYEQYF.

The J gene is TRBJ1-2, the V gene TRBV20-1; no reliable D call. The CDR3 contains 13 residues. CDR1 DFQATT and CDR2 SNEGSKA come from the germline V gene (reference sequence). V lost 3 bases and J lost 2, with 10 bases in between. CDR3 residues: CSARIQMNYGYTF. Here the CDR3 DNA reads TGCAGTGCTAGGATACAGATGAACTATGGCTACACCTTC.

This clonotype was observed many times. The CDR3 reads CASSLSGGARNEQFF. The CDR3, as DNA: TGTGCCAGCAGTTTGAGCGGGGGGGCCCGAAATGAGCAGTTCTTC. The chain uses TRBV28 and TRBJ2-1; 10 bases fit TRBD2. The CDR3 spans 15 residues. Germline V lookup: CDR1 MDHEN, CDR2 SYDVKM. Trimming at V came to 3 bases and at J to 7 bases, leaving 6 bases not matched to a gene.